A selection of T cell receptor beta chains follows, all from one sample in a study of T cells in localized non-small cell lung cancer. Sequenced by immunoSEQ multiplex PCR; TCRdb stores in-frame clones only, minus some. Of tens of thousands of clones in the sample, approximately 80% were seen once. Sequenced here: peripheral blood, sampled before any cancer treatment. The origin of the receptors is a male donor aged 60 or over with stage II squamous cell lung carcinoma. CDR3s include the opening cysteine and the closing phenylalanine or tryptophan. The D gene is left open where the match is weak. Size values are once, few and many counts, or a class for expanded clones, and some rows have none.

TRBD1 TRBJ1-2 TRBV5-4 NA TGTGCCAGCAGCTCCGCACAGGGGAGAGGCTATGGCTACACCTTC CASSSAQGRGYGYTF
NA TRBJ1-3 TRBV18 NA TGTGCCAGCTCGCAAGGACAGTCGAGCTCTGGAAACACCATATATTTT CASSQGQSSSGNTIYF
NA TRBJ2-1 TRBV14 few TGTGCCAGCAGCCAAGTAATGGGGGGCTTTAATGAGCAGTTCTTC CASSQVMGGFNEQFF
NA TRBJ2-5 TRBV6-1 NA TGTGCCAGCAGTGATGGGGTCAGAGCGGGCGAGACCCAGTACTTC CASSDGVRAGETQYF
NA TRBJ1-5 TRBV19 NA TGTGCCAGTAGTCAACAATCCAGGAGTAGCAATCAGCCCCAGCATTTT CASSQQSRSSNQPQHF
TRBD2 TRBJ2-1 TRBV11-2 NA TGTGCCAGCACCCTACCCCCGGGACTAGCGGGATACAATGAGCAGTTCTTC CASTLPPGLAGYNEQFF
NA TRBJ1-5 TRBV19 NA TGTGCCAGTAGTACACCTGGCAGGGCGGTTAGCAATCAGCCCCAGCATTTT CASSTPGRAVSNQPQHF
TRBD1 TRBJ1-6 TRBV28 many TGTGCCAGCAGTGGACAGGGCTATAATTCACCCCTCCACTTT CASSGQGYNSPLHF
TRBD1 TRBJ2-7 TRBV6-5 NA TGTGCCAGCAGTTACGGCGGGACAGGGACCTACGAGCAGTACTTC CASSYGGTGTYEQYF
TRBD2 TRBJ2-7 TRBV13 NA TGTGCCAGCAGTCCGCAGGGCCCCACTAGCGTCACCTCCCTCGAGCAGTACTTC CASSPQGPTSVTSLEQYF
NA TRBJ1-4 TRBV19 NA TGTGCCAGTAGATCCCGGGGCGAAAAACTGTTTTTT CASRSRGEKLFF
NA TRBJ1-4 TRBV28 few TGTGCCAGCTTAGACCGCATAGTGGAAAAACTGTTTTTT CASLDRIVEKLFF
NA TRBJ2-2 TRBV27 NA TGTGCCAGCAGTTTCGAACTTAGCGTTACCAACACCGGGGAGCTGTTTTTT CASSFELSVTNTGELFF
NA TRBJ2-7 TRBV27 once TGTGCCAGCAGTTCAATAGCCGCGAGCTACGAGCAGTACTTC CASSSIAASYEQYF
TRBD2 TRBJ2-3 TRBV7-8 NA TGTGCCAGCAGCTTAGGTCCAGCGGGAAACACAGATACGCAGTATTTT CASSLGPAGNTDTQYF
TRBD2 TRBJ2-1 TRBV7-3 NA TGTGCCAGCAGCTTATCTGCGCGACTAGCAAGGACCACCAATGAGCAGTTCTTC CASSLSARLARTTNEQFF